The clone carrying this T cell receptor (beta chain) was seen more than once but under ten times. The data stem from a study of T cell repertoires in cytomegalovirus infection. TCRdb redid the calling of the reads with MiXCR, one entry per CDR3 protein. This sample has 200,000 to 300,000 distinct CDR3 sequences, with approximately 9.2% found just once. From germline, CDR1 is DFQATT and CDR2 SNEGSKA (reference sequence). There are 13 residues in the CDR3. V lost 4 bases, J lost 4 bases, and 11 bases lay in between. V gene TRBV20-1 combines with J gene TRBJ2-1; D not resolved. The clonotype was recovered from a human donor in good health (CMV status not recorded). Some clones in this sample may be carry-over from other donors' samples. The sequencing sample was made of PBMCs. CDR3 sequence reads: CSATRDAYNEQFF. The CDR3 nucleotides read TGCAGTGCTACACGAGACGCTTACAATGAGCAGTTCTTC.